These 2 T cell receptor beta chains came from one sample sequenced in a study of blood T cell dynamics during melanoma immunotherapy. Documented time point: pre-treatment baseline. Sequencing was performed with immunoSEQ multiplex PCR; in TCRdb, only in-frame clones are kept and a portion is missing. The sample lists approximately 25,000 clones, roughly 85% seen once, with roughly 4.9% in the top ten. The sample here was blood, taken from a patient treated with checkpoint blockade. Every receptor here comes from a human donor with melanoma.

This clone showed up just a few times. The chain uses TRBV27 and TRBJ2-2, with no clear D. CDR1 is MNHEY and CDR2 is SMNVEV in the germline V gene (reference sequence). The CDR3 length is 12 residues. Trimming stripped 6 bases from V and 3 bases from J, with 5 bases between. Here the CDR3 reads CASRRYTGELFF. The CDR3 nucleotides are TGTGCCAGCAGGCGGTACACCGGGGAGCTGTTTTTT.

The chain recombines TRBV6-1 with TRBJ2-7; 7 positions agree with TRBD1. CDR1 is MNHNS and CDR2 is SASEGT in the germline V gene. The CDR3 sequence is 18 residues long. V trimming: 1 base; J trimming: 2 bases; junction bases outside the gene matches: 14. CDR3 nucleotides: TGTGCCAGCAGTGAAGGTTTAATCTGGGACAGCTTCGCCTACGAGCAGTACTTC. This gives the protein CASSEGLIWDSFAYEQYF.